The clone carrying this T cell receptor (beta chain) is deemed medium-sized (0.01 to 0.1%). TCRbeta library preparation incorporated unique molecular identifiers. TCRdb ran MiXCR on the PCR reads and lists one entry per CDR3 protein. The table includes fewer than 550,000 distinct CDR3 sequences, roughly 11% detected once. This entry belongs to a study of T-cell reconstitution after alpha-beta-depleted transplantation in children. This CDR3 is 18 amino acids long. Losses at the gene ends were 3 bases for V and 0 bases for J; bases not matched to a gene: 12. Germline-derived CDR1 and CDR2 are DFQATT and SNEGSKA (reference sequence).

This sequence originates from a human donor who donated a stem cell graft to a child with acute myeloid leukemia. The chain carries TRBV20-1 and TRBJ2-3; 10 bases fit TRBD2. The sequencing used PBMCs from the stem cell graft donor, collected from the stem cell graft. CDR3 protein: CSASFPSGRPTSTDTQYF. The CDR3 nucleotides read TGCAGTGCTAGCTTCCCTAGCGGGAGACCCACTAGCACAGATACGCAGTATTTT.